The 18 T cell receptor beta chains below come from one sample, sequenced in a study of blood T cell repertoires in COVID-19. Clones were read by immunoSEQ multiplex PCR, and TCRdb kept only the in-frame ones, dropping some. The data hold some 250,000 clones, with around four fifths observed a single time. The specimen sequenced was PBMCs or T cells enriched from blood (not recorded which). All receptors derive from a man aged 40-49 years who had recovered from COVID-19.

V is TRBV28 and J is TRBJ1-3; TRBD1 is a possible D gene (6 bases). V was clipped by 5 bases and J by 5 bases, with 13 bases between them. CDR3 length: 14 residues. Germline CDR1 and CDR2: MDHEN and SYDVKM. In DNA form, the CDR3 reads TGTGCCAGCAGTCCCCCGGACAGAAGAAACACCATATATTTT. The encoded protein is CASSPPDRRNTIYF. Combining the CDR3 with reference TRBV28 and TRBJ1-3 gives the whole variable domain DVKVTQSSRYLVKRTGEKVFLECVQDMDHENMFWYRQDPGLGLRLIYFSYDVKMKEKGDIPEGYSVSREKKERFSLILESASTNQTSMYLCASSPPDRRNTIYFGEGSWLTVV.

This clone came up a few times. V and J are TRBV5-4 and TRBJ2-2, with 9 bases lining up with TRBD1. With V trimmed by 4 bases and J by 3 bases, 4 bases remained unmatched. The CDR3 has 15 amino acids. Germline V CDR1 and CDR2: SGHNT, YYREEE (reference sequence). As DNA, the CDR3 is TGTGCCAGCAGCCGCAGGGACAGGGACACCGGGGAGCTGTTTTTT. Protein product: CASSRRDRDTGELFF.

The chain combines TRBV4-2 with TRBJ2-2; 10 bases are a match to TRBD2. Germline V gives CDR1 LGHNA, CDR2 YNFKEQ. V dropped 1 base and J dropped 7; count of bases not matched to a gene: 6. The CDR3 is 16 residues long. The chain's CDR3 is CASSQGLAGENGELFF. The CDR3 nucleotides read TGTGCCAGCAGCCAAGGGCTAGCGGGAGAGAACGGGGAGCTGTTTTTT.

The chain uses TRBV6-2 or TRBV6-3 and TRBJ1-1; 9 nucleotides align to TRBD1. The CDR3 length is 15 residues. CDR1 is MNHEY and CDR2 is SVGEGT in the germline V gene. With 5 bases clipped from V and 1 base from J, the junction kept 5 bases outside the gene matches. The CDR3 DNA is TGTGCCAGCAGTCCGGGGGACAGGGAGAACACTGAAGCTTTCTTT. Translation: CASSPGDRENTEAFF.

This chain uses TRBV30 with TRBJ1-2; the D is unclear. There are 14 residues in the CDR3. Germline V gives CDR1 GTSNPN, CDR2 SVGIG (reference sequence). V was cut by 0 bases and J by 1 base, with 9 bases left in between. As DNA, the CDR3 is TGTGCCTGGAGTGTACTCGCCCTTAACTATGGCTACACCTTC. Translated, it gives CAWSVLALNYGYTF.

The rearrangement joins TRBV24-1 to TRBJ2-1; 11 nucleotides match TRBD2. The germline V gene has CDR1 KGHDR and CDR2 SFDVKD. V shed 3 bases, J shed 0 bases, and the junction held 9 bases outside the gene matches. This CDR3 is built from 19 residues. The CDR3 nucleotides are TGTGCCACCAGTGATAACGGACTAGCGGGTATTAGCTCCTACAATGAGCAGTTCTTC. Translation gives CATSDNGLAGISSYNEQFF.

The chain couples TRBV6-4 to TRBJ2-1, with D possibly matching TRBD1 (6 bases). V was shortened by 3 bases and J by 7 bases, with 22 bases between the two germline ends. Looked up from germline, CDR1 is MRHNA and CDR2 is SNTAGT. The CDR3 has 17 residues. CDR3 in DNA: TGTGCCAGCAGTGAGCAGCCTGCTTTGACAGGCGCTAATGAGCAGTTCTTC. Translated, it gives CASSEQPALTGANEQFF.

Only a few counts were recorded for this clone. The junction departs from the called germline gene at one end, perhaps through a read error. CDR3 in DNA: TGTGCCAGCACCTTAAGGCGGGGAACGGGTGAGCAGTTCTTC. This codes for CASTLRRGTGEQFF. The chain employs TRBV7-2 and TRBJ2-1, with D perhaps TRBD2 (6 bases). The CDR3 is made up of 14 amino acids. From germline, CDR1 is SGHTA and CDR2 FQGNSA.

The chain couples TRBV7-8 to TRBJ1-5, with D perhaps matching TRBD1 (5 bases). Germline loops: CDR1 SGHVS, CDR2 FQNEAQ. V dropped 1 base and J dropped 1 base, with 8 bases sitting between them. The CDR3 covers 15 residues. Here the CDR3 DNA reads TGTGCCAGCAGCTTAGTCGACAGAAGCAATCAGCCCCAGCATTTT. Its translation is CASSLVDRSNQPQHF.

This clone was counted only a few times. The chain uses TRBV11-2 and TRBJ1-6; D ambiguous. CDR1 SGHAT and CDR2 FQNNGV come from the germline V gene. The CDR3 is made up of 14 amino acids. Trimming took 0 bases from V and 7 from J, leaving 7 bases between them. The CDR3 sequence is CASSLDPRNSPLHF. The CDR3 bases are TGTGCCAGCAGCTTAGACCCCAGGAATTCACCCCTCCACTTT.

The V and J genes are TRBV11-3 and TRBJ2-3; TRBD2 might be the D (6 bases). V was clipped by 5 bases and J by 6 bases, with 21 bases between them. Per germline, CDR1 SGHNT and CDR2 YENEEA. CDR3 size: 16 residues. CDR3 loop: CASSHGWGEEPDTQYF. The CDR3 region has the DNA TGTGCCAGCAGCCATGGGTGGGGGGAAGAACCGGATACGCAGTATTTT.

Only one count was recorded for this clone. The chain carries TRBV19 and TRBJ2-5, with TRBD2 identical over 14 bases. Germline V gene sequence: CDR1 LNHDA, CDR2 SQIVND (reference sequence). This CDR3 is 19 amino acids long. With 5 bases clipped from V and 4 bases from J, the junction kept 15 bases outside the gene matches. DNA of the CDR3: TGTGCCAGTAGTTTCGGGGCCCCGGGACTAGCGGGAGTGAGAGAGACCCAGTACTTC. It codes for CASSFGAPGLAGVRETQYF.

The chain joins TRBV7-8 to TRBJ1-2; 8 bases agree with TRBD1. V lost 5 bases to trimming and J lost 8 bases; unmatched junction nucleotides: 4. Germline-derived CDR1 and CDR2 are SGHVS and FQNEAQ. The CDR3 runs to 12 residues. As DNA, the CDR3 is TGTGCCAGCAGCCTGGACAGGGTCGGCTACACCTTC. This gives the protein CASSLDRVGYTF.

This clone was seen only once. The CDR3 bases are TGTGCCAGCAGCCAAGATCCGGGATCCTCTGGAAACACCATATATTTT. It specifies CASSQDPGSSGNTIYF. The chain couples TRBV4-2 to TRBJ1-3; no clear D. This CDR3 has 16 residues. Between the trimmed V and J ends, which lost 0 bases and 0 bases, there was a span of 9 bases. Germline CDR1 is LGHNA and CDR2 is YNFKEQ.

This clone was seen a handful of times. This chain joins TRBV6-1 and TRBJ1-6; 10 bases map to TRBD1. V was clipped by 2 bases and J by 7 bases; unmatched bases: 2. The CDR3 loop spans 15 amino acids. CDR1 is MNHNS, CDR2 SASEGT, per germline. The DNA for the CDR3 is TGTGCCAGCAGTGAAAGGGGACAGGGGAATTCACCCCTCCACTTT. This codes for CASSERGQGNSPLHF.

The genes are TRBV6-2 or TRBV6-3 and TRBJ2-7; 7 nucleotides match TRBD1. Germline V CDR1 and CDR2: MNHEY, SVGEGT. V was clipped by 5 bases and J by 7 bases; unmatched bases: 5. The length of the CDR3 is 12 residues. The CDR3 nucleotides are TGTGCCAGCAGTCCGACAGGGTTAGAGCAGTACTTC. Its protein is CASSPTGLEQYF.

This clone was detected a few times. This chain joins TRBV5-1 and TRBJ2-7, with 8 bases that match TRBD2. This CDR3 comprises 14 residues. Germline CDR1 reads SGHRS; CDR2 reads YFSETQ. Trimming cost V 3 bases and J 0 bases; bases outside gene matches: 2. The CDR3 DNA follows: TGCGCCAGCAGCTCGGGGGGGGCCTCCTACGAGCAGTACTTC. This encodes CASSSGGASYEQYF.

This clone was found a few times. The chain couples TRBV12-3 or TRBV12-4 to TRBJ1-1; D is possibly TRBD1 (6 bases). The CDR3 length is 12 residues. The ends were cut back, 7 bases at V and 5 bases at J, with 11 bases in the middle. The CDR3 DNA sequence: TGTGCCAGCACCGGGAGGGGGACTGAAGCTTTCTTT. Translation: CASTGRGTEAFF.